This T cell receptor beta chain stems from a study of human T cells and chemical hapten exposure. Study overall: Variation in per-sample TCR yields came mainly from small pooled library volume differences.

Regarding the study as a whole: Relative to control repertoires, expanded TCRs gave rise to significantly more large CDR3 similarity clusters.

Germline V gives CDR1 DFQATT, CDR2 SNEGSKA (reference sequence). Trimming shortened V by 1 base and J by 4 bases, and 15 bases separated the two germline ends. The CDR3 is made up of 15 amino acids. Time point reported: patch test 3, about 24 weeks after DPC sensitization. Stated treatment: therapeutic diphenylcyclopropenone sensitization with weekly scalp DPC. Many counts were recorded for this clonotype. Its antigen is currently unknown. MiXCR, applied by TCRdb to the RACE reads, yields one record per CDR3 protein. The table lists about 84,000 distinct CDR3 sequences, 10% to 11% of them singletons. This specimen was whole blood, taken in connection with sensitization to the hapten diphenylcyclopropenone (DPC). This sequence originates from a woman between 50 and 59 years old with alopecia areata. Some clones in this sample may be carry-over from other donors' samples. This chain joins TRBV20-1 and TRBJ2-3; D might be TRBD1 (6 bases). The DNA for the CDR3 is TGCAGTGCTAGAGCCCCCCAACAGGGTGCAGATACGCAGTATTTT. Its translation is CSARAPQQGADTQYF.